The 20 T cell receptor beta chains reported below all come from one sample, sequenced in a study of T cell responses to AZD1222 COVID-19 vaccine. Profiling relied on immunoSEQ multiplex PCR, and the TCRdb table lists in-frame clones only, not all of them. The table records 60,000 to 75,000 clones, roughly 84% of them present only once. Sequencing was performed on peripheral blood, taken on day 0 of AZD1222 vaccination. Receptors were obtained from an adult in good health.

V and J are TRBV12-3 or TRBV12-4 and TRBJ1-2; D not resolved. With 6 bases removed from V and 5 bases from J, the gap between germline ends came to 10 bases. CDR3 length: 12 residues. This chain's CDR3 is CASRASRYGYTF. CDR3 sequence (DNA): TGTGCCAGCAGGGCTTCTAGGTATGGCTACACCTTC.

The chain uses TRBV10-3 and TRBJ2-7; D tentatively fits TRBD1 or TRBD2 (6 bases each). CDR3 size: 13 residues. V lost 8 bases and J lost 5, with 16 bases in between. The germline gives CDR1 ENHRY, CDR2 SYGVKD. In DNA form, the CDR3 reads TGTGCCATCGGTTGGGGGGCGCAGAACGAGCAGTACGTC. This translates into CAIGWGAQNEQYV.

This CDR3 reads CASRSGGLVTEAFF. CDR3 DNA: TGTGCCAGCAGGTCCGGGGGGTTGGTCACTGAAGCTTTCTTT. This chain links TRBV2 with TRBJ1-1, with D perhaps TRBD1 (5 bases). Trimming shortened V by 6 bases and J by 4 bases, and 15 bases separated the two germline ends. The CDR3 is 14 amino acids. Germline lookup yields CDR1 SNHLY and CDR2 FYNNEI.

This chain links TRBV5-1 with TRBJ1-2; a possible D gene is TRBD1 (5 bases). Trimming pared 4 bases from V and 0 bases from J, leaving 16 bases between. The CDR3 runs to 16 residues. Germline values: CDR1 SGHRS, CDR2 YFSETQ. In DNA, the CDR3 is TGCGCCAGCAGCATCGAAAGAGGGACTTCTAACTATGGCTACACCTTC. Translating it yields CASSIERGTSNYGYTF. Full variable domain (remainder filled in from reference TRBV5-1 and TRBJ1-2): KAGVTQTPRYLIKTRGQQVTLSCSPISGHRSVSWYQQTPGQGLQFLFEYFSETQRNKGNFPGRFSGRQFSNSRSEMNVSTLELGDSALYLCASSIERGTSNYGYTFGSGTRLTVV.

The rearrangement uses TRBV30 and TRBJ1-2, with 7 bases identical to TRBD1. This CDR3 is 14 amino acids long. Germline V gene lookup returns CDR1 GTSNPN and CDR2 SVGIG (reference sequence). The junction had 7 bases not matched to a gene; V was cut back by 2 bases and J by 4 bases. The CDR3 sequence is CAWSLPGQIYGYTF. CDR3 sequence (DNA): TGTGCCTGGAGTCTACCGGGACAGATCTATGGCTACACCTTC.

This clone is a singleton in its sample. This chain uses TRBV18 with TRBJ1-2; D call uncertain. Germline V gives CDR1 KGHSH, CDR2 LQKENI. Between the trimmed V and J ends, which lost 2 bases and 1 base, there was a span of 5 bases. The CDR3 sequence is 13 residues long. The CDR3 sequence is CASSPTFNYGYTF. CDR3 DNA: TGTGCCAGCTCACCAACTTTTAACTATGGCTACACCTTC.

The chain joins TRBV7-9 to TRBJ2-5; the match to TRBD2 covers 7 bases. The germline V gene has CDR1 SEHNR and CDR2 FQNEAQ (reference sequence). The CDR3 is 12 residues long. Trimming removed 5 bases from V and 5 bases from J; junction bases left unmatched: 2. CDR3 in amino acids: CASSGGGETQYF. The DNA for the CDR3 is TGTGCCAGCAGCGGGGGAGGGGAGACCCAGTACTTC.

This chain links TRBV11-2 with TRBJ1-2; D is perhaps TRBD1 (5 bases). The V and J ends lost 2 bases and 4 bases respectively, with 8 bases between them. This CDR3 is 13 amino acids long. The germline CDR1 and CDR2 sequences are SGHAT and FQNNGV. DNA of the CDR3: TGTGCCAGCAGCTTATCAGGGAGCTATGGCTACACCTTC. This translates into CASSLSGSYGYTF.

This clone was counted a single time. The chain has TRBV14 and TRBJ1-2; D is ambiguous. Germline-derived CDR1 and CDR2 are SGHDN and FVKESK. The length of the CDR3 is 12 residues. V was shortened by 0 bases and J by 8 bases, with 7 bases between the two germline ends. In DNA, the CDR3 is TGTGCCAGCAGCCAAGAAAGAGAAGGCTACACCTTC. Translating gives CASSQEREGYTF.

This clone was counted a single time. The genes are TRBV28 and TRBJ2-5, with D perhaps matching TRBD1 (5 bases). The CDR3 extends over 12 amino acids. The germline V gene encodes CDR1 MDHEN and CDR2 SYDVKM. The V gene lost 6 bases and the J gene lost 4 bases, with 9 bases spanning the gap. CDR3 loop: CASSDSRETQYF. CDR3 DNA sequence: TGTGCCAGCAGCGACAGCCGAGAGACCCAGTACTTC.

V usage is TRBV6-1 and J usage is TRBJ2-7, with 13 nucleotides matching TRBD2. This CDR3 is 14 amino acids long. V was pared by 7 bases and J by 7 bases, with 7 bases of the junction left unmatched. Germline V gene sequence: CDR1 MNHNS, CDR2 SASEGT. The CDR3 DNA sequence: TGTGCCAGCAAGAGGACTAGCGGGAGTGTTGAGCAGTACTTC. As protein: CASKRTSGSVEQYF.

There are a few counts of this clone. The chain joins TRBV25-1 to TRBJ1-1; possible D gene TRBD1, 5 bases. The CDR3 spans 13 residues. CDR1 MGHDK and CDR2 SYGVNS come from the germline V gene. V lost 4 bases, J lost 8 bases, and 14 bases lay in between. CDR3 bases: TGTGCCAGCAGTGCGACAGAGGCGGTAGAAGCTTTCTTT. Translated: CASSATEAVEAFF.

V is TRBV6-6 and J is TRBJ1-3, with TRBD1 matching over 8 bases. Germline assignment: CDR1 MNHNY and CDR2 SVGAGI (reference sequence). V lost 5 bases, J lost 2 bases, and 8 bases stayed unmatched. The length of the CDR3 is 16 residues. CDR3 nucleotides: TGTGCCAGCAGTAGACTTCAGGGGGCTGCTGGAAACACCATATATTTT. It is translated as CASSRLQGAAGNTIYF.

The V gene is TRBV6-2 or TRBV6-3, the J gene TRBJ2-4, with D perhaps TRBD1 or TRBD2 (6 bases each). V was shortened by 0 bases and J by 15 bases, with 21 bases between the two germline ends. CDR1 and CDR2 from the germline V gene are MNHEY and SVGEGT. The CDR3 loop spans 15 amino acids. CDR3 nucleotide sequence: TGTGCCAGCAGTTACTCAGAACAGGGAGGACATTTTCGGTACTTC. It specifies CASSYSEQGGHFRYF.

The rearrangement links TRBV6-2 or TRBV6-3 to TRBJ2-5; TRBD2 matches at 7 bases. V dropped 4 bases and J dropped 2; count of bases not matched to a gene: 4. Per the germline V gene, CDR1 is MNHEY and CDR2 is SVGEGT. The CDR3 runs to 14 residues. This CDR3 is CASSSQAGQETQYF. CDR3 nucleotides: TGTGCCAGCAGTTCCCAAGCGGGACAAGAGACCCAGTACTTC.

In this sample, this clone turned up a few times. The chain is built from TRBV19 and TRBJ1-2; 7 bases align to TRBD1. The CDR3 sequence is 14 residues long. Germline trimming cut 6 bases from V and 3 bases from J; bases unmatched to any gene: 7. Germline V gene data show CDR1 as LNHDA and CDR2 as SQIVND (reference sequence). CDR3 DNA: TGTGCCAGTAGATCCGGGACAGTCGACTATGGCTACACCTTC. It codes for CASRSGTVDYGYTF.

The chain is built from TRBV5-8 and TRBJ1-2; D gene uncertain. With 1 base removed from V and 0 bases from J, the gap between germline ends came to 4 bases. The CDR3 length is 13 residues. Germline V lookup: CDR1 SGHTS, CDR2 YDEGEE. CDR3 in amino acids: CASSLTANYGYTF. The CDR3 nucleotides read TGTGCCAGCAGCTTGACAGCTAACTATGGCTACACCTTC.

The chain recombines TRBV19 with TRBJ2-7; no definite D call. V lost 6 bases, J lost 1 base, and 10 bases lay in between. CDR3 length equals 13 residues. Germline V gives CDR1 LNHDA, CDR2 SQIVND (reference sequence). This CDR3 is CASSSSISYEQYF. In DNA form, the CDR3 reads TGTGCCAGTAGCTCCTCTATTTCCTACGAGCAGTACTTC.

The J gene is TRBJ2-3, the V gene TRBV7-2; D is ambiguous. Trimming took off 1 base at V and 5 bases at J, with 10 bases between the two ends. The CDR3 length is 14 residues. Germline CDR1 reads SGHTA; CDR2 reads FQGNSA. The chain's CDR3 is CASSLVQDRDTQYF. The CDR3 nucleotides read TGTGCCAGCAGCTTAGTCCAAGACCGAGATACGCAGTATTTT.

The chain's CDR3 is CASRRPGPSIHEQYF. DNA for the CDR3: TGTGCCAGCAGACGCCCGGGGCCTAGTATCCACGAGCAGTACTTC. This chain connects TRBV28 to TRBJ2-7; TRBD1 or TRBD2 may be the D gene (5 bases each). The CDR3 length is 15 residues. V was pared by 6 bases and J by 5 bases, with 20 bases between. From germline, CDR1 is MDHEN and CDR2 SYDVKM. The whole variable domain, remainder taken from reference TRBV28 and TRBJ2-7, is DVKVTQSSRYLVKRTGEKVFLECVQDMDHENMFWYRQDPGLGLRLIYFSYDVKMKEKGDIPEGYSVSREKKERFSLILESASTNQTSMYLCASRRPGPSIHEQYFGPGTRLTVT.